This T cell receptor beta chain came from a study of blood T cell repertoires in COVID-19. Study-wide background: COVID-19 samples from acute and convalescent phases originated in the United States, Italy and Spain.

In the authors' methods: Reference gene primer amplification gave estimated nucleated cell counts. Generated by immunoSEQ multiplex PCR, the TCRdb table keeps only in-frame clones and is missing some. For V, J and clone size, that table is used; D and trimming come from the DNA. The data hold 250,000 to 350,000 clones, with around 88% observed a single time. CDR1 is SGHRS and CDR2 is YFSETQ in the germline V gene. The V gene lost 0 bases and the J gene lost 2 bases, with 11 bases spanning the gap. This CDR3 is built from 15 residues. This clone appeared a few times. This clonotype was sampled from a woman aged 50 to 60 with acute or convalescent COVID-19. This chain connects TRBV5-1 to TRBJ2-5; the D is unclear. The specimen was peripheral blood. CDR3 coding DNA: TGCGCCAGCAGCTTGGATGATCACAGACAAGAGACCCAGTACTTC. Its translation is CASSLDDHRQETQYF.